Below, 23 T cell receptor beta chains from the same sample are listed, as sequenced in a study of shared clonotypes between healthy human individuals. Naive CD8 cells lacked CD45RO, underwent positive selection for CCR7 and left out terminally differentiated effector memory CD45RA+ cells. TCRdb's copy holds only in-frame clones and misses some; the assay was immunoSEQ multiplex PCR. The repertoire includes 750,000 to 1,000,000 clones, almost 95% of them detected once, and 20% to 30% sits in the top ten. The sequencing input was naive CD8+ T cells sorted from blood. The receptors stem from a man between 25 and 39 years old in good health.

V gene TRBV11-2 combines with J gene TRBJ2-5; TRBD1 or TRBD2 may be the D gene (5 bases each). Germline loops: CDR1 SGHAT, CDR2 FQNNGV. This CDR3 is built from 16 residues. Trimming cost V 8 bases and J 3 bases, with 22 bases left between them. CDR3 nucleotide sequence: TGTGCCAGCGAACACTCGGGGACGGGAATAGAAGAGACCCAGTACTTC. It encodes CASEHSGTGIEETQYF.

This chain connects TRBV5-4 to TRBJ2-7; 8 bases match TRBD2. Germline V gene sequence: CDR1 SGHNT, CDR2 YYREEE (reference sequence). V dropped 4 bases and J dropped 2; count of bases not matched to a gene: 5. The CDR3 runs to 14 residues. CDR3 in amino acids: CASSVSRGAYEQYF. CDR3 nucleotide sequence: TGTGCCAGCAGCGTCTCGCGGGGGGCCTACGAGCAGTACTTC.

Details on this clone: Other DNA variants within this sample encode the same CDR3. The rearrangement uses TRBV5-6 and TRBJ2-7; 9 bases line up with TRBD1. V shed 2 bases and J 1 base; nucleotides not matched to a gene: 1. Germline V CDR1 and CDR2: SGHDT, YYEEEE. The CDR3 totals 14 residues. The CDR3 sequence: CASSFGQGSYEQYF. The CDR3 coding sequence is TGTGCCAGCAGCTTTGGACAGGGGTCCTACGAGCAGTACTTC.

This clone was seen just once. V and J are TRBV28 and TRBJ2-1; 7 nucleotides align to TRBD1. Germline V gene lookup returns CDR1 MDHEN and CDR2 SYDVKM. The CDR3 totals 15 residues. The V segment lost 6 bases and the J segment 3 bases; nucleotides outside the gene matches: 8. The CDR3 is CASRPRQGSYNEQFF. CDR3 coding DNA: TGTGCCAGCAGGCCCAGACAGGGAAGCTACAATGAGCAGTTCTTC.

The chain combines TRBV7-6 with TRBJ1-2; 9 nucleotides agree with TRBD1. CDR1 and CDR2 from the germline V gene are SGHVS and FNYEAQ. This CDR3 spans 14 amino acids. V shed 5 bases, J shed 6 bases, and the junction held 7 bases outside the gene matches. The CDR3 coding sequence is TGTGCCAGCAGCGGACAGGGGTCTTACAATGGCTACACCTTC. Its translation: CASSGQGSYNGYTF.

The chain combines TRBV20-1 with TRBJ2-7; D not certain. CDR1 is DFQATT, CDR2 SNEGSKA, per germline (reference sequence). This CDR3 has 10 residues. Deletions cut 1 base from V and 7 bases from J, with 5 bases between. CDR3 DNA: TGCAGTGCTAGAGCGGCAGAGCAGTACTTC. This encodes CSARAAEQYF.

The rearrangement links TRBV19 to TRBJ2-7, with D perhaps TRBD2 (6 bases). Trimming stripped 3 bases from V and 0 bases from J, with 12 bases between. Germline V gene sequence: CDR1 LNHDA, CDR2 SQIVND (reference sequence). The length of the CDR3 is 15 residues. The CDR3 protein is CASSIFSGSSYEQYF. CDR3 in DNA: TGTGCCAGTAGTATCTTTAGCGGCAGCTCCTACGAGCAGTACTTC.

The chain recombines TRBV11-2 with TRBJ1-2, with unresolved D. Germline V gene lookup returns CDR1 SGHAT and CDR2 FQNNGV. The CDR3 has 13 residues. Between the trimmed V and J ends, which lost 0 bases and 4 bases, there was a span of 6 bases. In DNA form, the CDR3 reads TGTGCCAGCAGCTTAGAGGGTGGCTATGGCTACACCTTC. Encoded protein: CASSLEGGYGYTF. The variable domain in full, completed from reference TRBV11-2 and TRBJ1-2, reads EAGVAQSPRYKIIEKRQSVAFWCNPISGHATLYWYQQILGQGPKLLIQFQNNGVVDDSQLPKDRFSAERLKGVDSTLKIQPAKLEDSAVYLCASSLEGGYGYTFGSGTRLTVV.

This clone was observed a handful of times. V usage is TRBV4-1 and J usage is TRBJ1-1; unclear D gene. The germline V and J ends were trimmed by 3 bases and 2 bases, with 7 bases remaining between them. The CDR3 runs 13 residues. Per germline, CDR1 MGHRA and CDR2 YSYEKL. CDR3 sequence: CASSQRDNTEAFF. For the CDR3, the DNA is TGCGCCAGCAGCCAGAGGGATAACACTGAAGCTTTCTTT.

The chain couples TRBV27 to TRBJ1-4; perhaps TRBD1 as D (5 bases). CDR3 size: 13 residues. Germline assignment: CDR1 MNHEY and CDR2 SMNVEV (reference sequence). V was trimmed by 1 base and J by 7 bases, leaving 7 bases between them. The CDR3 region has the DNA TGTGCCAGCAGTTTATACACAGGTGAAAAACTGTTTTTT. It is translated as CASSLYTGEKLFF. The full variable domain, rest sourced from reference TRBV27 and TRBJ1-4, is EAQVTQNPRYLITVTGKKLTVTCSQNMNHEYMSWYRQDPGLGLRQIYYSMNVEVTDKGDVPEGYKVSRKEKRNFPLILESPSPNQTSLYFCASSLYTGEKLFFGSGTQLSVL.

In DNA, the CDR3 is TGTGCCAGCAGCTCGTACCTAGCGGGAGGGGACAATGAGCAGTTCTTC. Its protein product is CASSSYLAGGDNEQFF. This chain joins TRBV7-9 and TRBJ2-1; 12 bases line up with TRBD2. With 4 bases clipped from V and 5 bases from J, the junction kept 6 bases outside the gene matches. Germline CDR1 is SEHNR and CDR2 is FQNEAQ (reference sequence). This CDR3 contains 16 residues.

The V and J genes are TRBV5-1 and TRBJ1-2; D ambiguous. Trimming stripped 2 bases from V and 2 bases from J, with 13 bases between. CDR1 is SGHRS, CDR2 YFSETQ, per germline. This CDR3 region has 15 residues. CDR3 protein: CASSFRGGKNYGYTF. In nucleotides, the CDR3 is TGCGCCAGCAGCTTCCGCGGAGGGAAAAACTATGGCTACACCTTC.

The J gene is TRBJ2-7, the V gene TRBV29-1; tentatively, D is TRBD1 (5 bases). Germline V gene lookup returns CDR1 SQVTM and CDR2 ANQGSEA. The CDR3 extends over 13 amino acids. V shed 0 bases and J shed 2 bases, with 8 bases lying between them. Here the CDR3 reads CSVEEDTPYEQYF. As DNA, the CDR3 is TGCAGCGTTGAAGAGGACACCCCCTACGAGCAGTACTTC.

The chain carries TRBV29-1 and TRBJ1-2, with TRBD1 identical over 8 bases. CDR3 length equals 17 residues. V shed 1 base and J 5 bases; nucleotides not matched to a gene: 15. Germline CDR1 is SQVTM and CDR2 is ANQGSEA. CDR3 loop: CSVEAAAGGGLGYGYTF. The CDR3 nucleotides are TGCAGCGTTGAAGCCGCGGCAGGGGGCGGGTTGGGATATGGCTACACCTTC.

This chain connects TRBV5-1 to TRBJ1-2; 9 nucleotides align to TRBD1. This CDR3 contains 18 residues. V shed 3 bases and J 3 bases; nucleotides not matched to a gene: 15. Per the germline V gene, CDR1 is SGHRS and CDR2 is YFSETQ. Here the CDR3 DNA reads TGCGCCAGCAGCTACCCACCGGACAGGGGATGGGTAGACTATGGCTACACCTTC. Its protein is CASSYPPDRGWVDYGYTF.

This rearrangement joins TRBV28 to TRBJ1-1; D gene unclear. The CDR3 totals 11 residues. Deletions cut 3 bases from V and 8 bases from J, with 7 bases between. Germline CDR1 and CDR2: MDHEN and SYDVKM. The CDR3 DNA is TGTGCCAGCAGTTTTAATGACGAAGCTTTCTTT. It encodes CASSFNDEAFF.

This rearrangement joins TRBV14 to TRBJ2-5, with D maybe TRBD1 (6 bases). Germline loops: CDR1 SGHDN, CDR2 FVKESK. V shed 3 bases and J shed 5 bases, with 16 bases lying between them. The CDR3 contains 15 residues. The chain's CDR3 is CASSHFGQGRETQYF. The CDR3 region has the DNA TGTGCCAGCAGCCATTTCGGGCAGGGGCGGGAGACCCAGTACTTC. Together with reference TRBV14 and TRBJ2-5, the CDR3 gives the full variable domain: EAGVTQFPSHSVIEKGQTVTLRCDPISGHDNLYWYRRVMGKEIKFLLHFVKESKQDESGMPNNRFLAERTGGTYSTLKVQPAELEDSGVYFCASSHFGQGRETQYFGPGTRLLVL.

CDR3 bases: TGTGCCAGTAGTATGTTTGGGAGGGAAAACACTGAAGCTTTCTTT. This sequence encodes CASSMFGRENTEAFF. V is TRBV19 and J is TRBJ1-1; D is ambiguous. Germline CDR1 LNHDA, CDR2 SQIVND (reference sequence). The CDR3 runs 15 residues. V was cut by 3 bases and J by 2 bases, with 13 bases left in between.

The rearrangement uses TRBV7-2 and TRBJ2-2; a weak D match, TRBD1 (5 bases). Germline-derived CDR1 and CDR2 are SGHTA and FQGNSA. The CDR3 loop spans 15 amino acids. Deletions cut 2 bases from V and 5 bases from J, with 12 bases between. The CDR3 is CASSLPGSVTGELFF. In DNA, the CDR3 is TGTGCCAGCAGCTTACCAGGGTCGGTTACCGGGGAGCTGTTTTTT.

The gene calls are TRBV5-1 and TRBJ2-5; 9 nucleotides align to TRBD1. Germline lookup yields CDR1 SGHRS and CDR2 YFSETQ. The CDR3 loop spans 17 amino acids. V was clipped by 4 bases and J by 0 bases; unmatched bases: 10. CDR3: CASSPGGRQGDQETQYF. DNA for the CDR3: TGCGCCAGCAGCCCCGGGGGCAGACAGGGGGACCAAGAGACCCAGTACTTC.

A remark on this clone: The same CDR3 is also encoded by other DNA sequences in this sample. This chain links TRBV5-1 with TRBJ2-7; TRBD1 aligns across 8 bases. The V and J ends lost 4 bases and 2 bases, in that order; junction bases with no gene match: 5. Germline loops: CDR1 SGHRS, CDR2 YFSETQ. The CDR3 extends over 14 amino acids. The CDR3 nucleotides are TGCGCCAGCAGCCCCGGACAGGGCCCCTACGAGCAGTACTTC. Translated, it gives CASSPGQGPYEQYF.

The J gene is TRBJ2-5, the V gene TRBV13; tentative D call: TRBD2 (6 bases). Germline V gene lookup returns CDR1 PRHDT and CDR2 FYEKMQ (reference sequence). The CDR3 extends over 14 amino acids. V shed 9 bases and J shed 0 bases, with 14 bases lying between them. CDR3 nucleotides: TGTGCCAGTTACCCATGGGGGGACCAAGAGACCCAGTACTTC. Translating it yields CASYPWGDQETQYF.

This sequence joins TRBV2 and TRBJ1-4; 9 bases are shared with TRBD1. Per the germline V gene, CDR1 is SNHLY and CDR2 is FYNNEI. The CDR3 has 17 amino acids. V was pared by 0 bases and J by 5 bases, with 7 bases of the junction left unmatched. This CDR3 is CASSEATTGGLNEKLFF. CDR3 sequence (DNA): TGTGCCAGCAGTGAAGCGACCACAGGGGGCCTCAATGAAAAACTGTTTTTT.